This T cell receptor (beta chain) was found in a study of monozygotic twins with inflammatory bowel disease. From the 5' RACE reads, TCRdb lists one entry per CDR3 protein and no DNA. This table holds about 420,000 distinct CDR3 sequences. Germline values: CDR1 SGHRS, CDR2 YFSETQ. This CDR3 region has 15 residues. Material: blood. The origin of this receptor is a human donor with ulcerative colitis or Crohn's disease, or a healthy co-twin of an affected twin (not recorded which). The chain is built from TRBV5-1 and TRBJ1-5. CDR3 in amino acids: CASSLEGNSNQPQHF.